These 22 T cell receptor beta chains were sequenced from one sample in a study of T cells in Graves' hyperthyroidism and ophthalmopathy. Amplified regions were TCR beta CDR3 sequences from RNA transcripts. In the first-round RT-PCR of the TCR CDR3, the HTBI primer set was used. TCRdb reanalysed the multiplex PCR reads using MiXCR and keeps one entry per CDR3 protein. This sample carries about 530,000 distinct CDR3 sequences, roughly 17% of them seen once, and the ten largest clones take approximately 15%. Sequenced: blood. These receptors were obtained from a woman aged 18-29 years with Graves' ophthalmopathy.

The chain links TRBV19 to TRBJ1-1, with D possibly TRBD1 on 5 matching bases. Deletions cut 1 base from V and 10 bases from J, with 13 bases between. Germline values: CDR1 LNHDA, CDR2 SQIVND (reference sequence). This CDR3 has 13 amino acids. CDR3 coding DNA: TGTGCCAGTAGTATAGTGGCCGGCCAGGGAGCTTTCTTT. Amino acids: CASSIVAGQGAFF.

The gene calls are TRBV7-9 and TRBJ1-1, with D possibly matching TRBD1 (5 bases). Trimming pared 7 bases from V and 6 bases from J, leaving 24 bases between. This CDR3 contains 16 residues. Looked up from germline, CDR1 is SEHNR and CDR2 is FQNEAQ (reference sequence). This chain's CDR3 is CASTPSAHSGGPEAFF. CDR3 bases: TGTGCCAGCACCCCCTCGGCCCATTCGGGGGGACCTGAAGCTTTCTTT.

This clonotype appeared a few times. The gene calls are TRBV14 and TRBJ1-1; no clear D gene. CDR1 and CDR2 (germline): SGHDN, FVKESK. The CDR3 covers 16 residues. The V end was cut by 5 bases, the J end by 0 bases, with 16 bases between. This CDR3 reads CASSNGGSVMNTEAFF. In DNA form, the CDR3 reads TGTGCCAGCAGCAACGGCGGATCAGTCATGAACACTGAAGCTTTCTTT.

In its sample, this clonotype was seen many times. This chain joins TRBV5-5 and TRBJ2-7; TRBD2 agrees at 8 bases. Germline V gene lookup returns CDR1 SGHKS and CDR2 YYEKEE (reference sequence). The ends lost 4 bases at V and 1 base at J; junction bases unmatched: 7. The CDR3 consists of 15 residues. CDR3 loop: CASSPWASGSYEQYF. CDR3 nucleotide sequence: TGTGCCAGCAGCCCGTGGGCTAGCGGGTCCTACGAGCAGTACTTC.

This clonotype was observed many times. The chain uses TRBV3-1 and TRBJ2-3, with 7 bases fitting TRBD2. CDR3 size: 17 residues. Germline V gene sequence: CDR1 LGHDT, CDR2 YNNKEL (reference sequence). Trimming removed 3 bases from V and 3 bases from J; junction bases left unmatched: 12. The CDR3 nucleotides are TGTGCCAGCAGCCAGGATGGCGGGAGTATGGTGACAGATACGCAGTATTTT. Amino acid sequence: CASSQDGGSMVTDTQYF.

This clonotype showed up many times. The chain has TRBV18 and TRBJ2-5; tentatively, D is TRBD1 (5 bases). Germline V gene lookup returns CDR1 KGHSH and CDR2 LQKENI. The CDR3 covers 14 residues. V shed 8 bases and J shed 2 bases, with 15 bases lying between them. The CDR3 DNA sequence: TGTGCCAGCCCGCGACCAGACAGACAAGAGACCCAGTACTTC. This sequence encodes CASPRPDRQETQYF.

In its sample, this clonotype was seen once. With a much larger clone just one base away, this may be a read error. For the CDR3, the DNA is TGTGCCAGCAGGCCCGGGACTCTCTATTCACCCCTCCGCTTT. This encodes CASRPGTLYSPLRF. This sequence joins TRBV6-2 or TRBV6-3 and TRBJ1-6; tentative D call: TRBD1 (5 bases). CDR3 length: 14 amino acids. CDR1 is MNHEY, CDR2 SVGEGT, per germline.

This clonotype was picked up a small number of times. The chain joins TRBV7-2 to TRBJ2-5, with 13 bases fitting TRBD2. After removal of 0 bases from V and 5 bases from J, the junction contained 12 bases not matched to a gene. The germline CDR1 and CDR2 sequences are SGHTA and FQGNSA. This CDR3 is 19 amino acids long. Here the CDR3 DNA reads TGTGCCAGCAGCTTAGCGCGACTAGCGGGAGGATCCACAGGGGAGACCCAGTACTTC. It codes for CASSLARLAGGSTGETQYF.

This clonotype came up a few times. V is TRBV25-1 and J is TRBJ1-5; the D is unclear. Trimming removed 5 bases from V and 3 bases from J, with 14 bases in between. CDR3 size: 15 residues. Germline V gene data show CDR1 as MGHDK and CDR2 as SYGVNS. The CDR3 region has the DNA TGTGCCAGCAGTTCGGTCAGTCTTTCCAATCAGCCCCAGCATTTT. It codes for CASSSVSLSNQPQHF.

This clonotype was detected once. V usage is TRBV11-2 and J usage is TRBJ2-3, with 7 bases aligning to TRBD2. The germline CDR1 and CDR2 sequences are SGHAT and FQNNGV. The CDR3 runs 15 residues. With 4 bases clipped from V and 3 bases from J, the junction kept 7 bases outside the gene matches. DNA for the CDR3: TGTGCCAGCAGCTGGAGCGGGATGGAGACAGATACGCAGTATTTT. Translated, it gives CASSWSGMETDTQYF. The variable domain in full, with the rest retrieved from reference TRBV11-2 and TRBJ2-3, is EAGVAQSPRYKIIEKRQSVAFWCNPISGHATLYWYQQILGQGPKLLIQFQNNGVVDDSQLPKDRFSAERLKGVDSTLKIQPAKLEDSAVYLCASSWSGMETDTQYFGPGTRLTVL.

V usage is TRBV6-1 and J usage is TRBJ1-2; no clear D gene. V lost 10 bases to trimming and J lost 1 base, with 7 bases between them. Germline V CDR1 and CDR2: MNHNS, SASEGT. The CDR3 totals 11 residues. The CDR3 DNA sequence: TGTGCCACCGCCTATAACTATGGCTACACCTTC. It translates to CATAYNYGYTF.

This clonotype was recorded many times. This chain joins TRBV28 and TRBJ2-7; 12 bases agree with TRBD2. This CDR3 has 14 residues. Germline assignment: CDR1 MDHEN and CDR2 SYDVKM. J was trimmed by 7 bases and V by 6 bases; bases with no gene match: 7. The CDR3 coding sequence is TGTGCCAGCAGCCTGACTAGCGGGAGAGATGAGCAGTACTTC. Encoded protein: CASSLTSGRDEQYF.

This clonotype was recorded many times. V is TRBV2 and J is TRBJ1-5; D perhaps matches TRBD1 (5 bases). Trimming cost V 0 bases and J 4 bases, with 7 bases left between them. Germline lookup yields CDR1 SNHLY and CDR2 FYNNEI. This CDR3 is 14 amino acids long. This chain's CDR3 is CASSEAAGNQPQHF. The CDR3 DNA sequence: TGTGCCAGCAGTGAAGCAGCAGGGAATCAGCCCCAGCATTTT.

The chain carries TRBV6-2 or TRBV6-3 and TRBJ2-5; no definite D call. V lost 7 bases and J 3 bases, leaving 12 bases between the germline ends. CDR3 size: 13 residues. Germline-derived CDR1 and CDR2 are MNHEY and SVGEGT. The CDR3 DNA is TGTGCCAGCAACGACAAACTTAAAGAGACCCAGTACTTC. Translation: CASNDKLKETQYF.

This clonotype was picked up many times. CDR3 amino acids: CASSSTPGFYEQYF. The DNA of the CDR3 is TGTGCCAGCAGTTCAACCCCAGGGTTTTACGAGCAGTACTTC. The chain is built from TRBV28 and TRBJ2-7, with D tentatively TRBD1 (5 bases). CDR3 length: 14 residues. V lost 4 bases, J lost 4 bases, and 14 bases lay in between. Germline CDR1 MDHEN, CDR2 SYDVKM.

This clonotype has ten or more counts. Sequence at one end of the junction differs from germline and may be a read error. The chain carries TRBV11-2 and TRBJ2-7; the D gene is possibly TRBD1 (5 bases). Germline CDR1 reads SGHAT; CDR2 reads FQNNGV. The CDR3 loop spans 15 amino acids. CDR3 sequence (DNA): TGTGCCAGCAGCACTGGACATTCGAGCTCCTACGAGCAGCACTTC. As protein: CASSTGHSSSYEQHF.

In its sample, this clonotype was seen many times. J is TRBJ1-1 and V is TRBV27; TRBD1 might be the D (5 bases). Germline V CDR1 and CDR2: MNHEY, SMNVEV (reference sequence). This CDR3 has 13 residues. V was trimmed by 9 bases and J by 1 base, leaving 12 bases between them. For the CDR3, the DNA is TGTGCCAGGGGGGACGGCTCGAACACTGAAGCTTTCTTT. Its translation is CARGDGSNTEAFF.

The table lists this clonotype with many counts. The chain uses TRBV4-1 and TRBJ2-7, with 10 bases aligning to TRBD2. J gave up 6 bases and V 2 bases, and 13 bases lay outside the gene matches. Per germline, CDR1 MGHRA and CDR2 YSYEKL. The CDR3 spans 17 residues. DNA of the CDR3: TGCGCCAGCAGCCAACCGGTAGCGGGAGGTAGCGGTGCCGAGCAGTACTTC. It encodes CASSQPVAGGSGAEQYF.

The chain joins TRBV20-1 to TRBJ1-6; 8 nucleotides line up with TRBD1. This CDR3 has 19 amino acids. V was clipped by 5 bases and J by 7 bases; unmatched bases: 22. CDR1 is DFQATT, CDR2 SNEGSKA, per germline (reference sequence). DNA for the CDR3: TGCAGTGCTCACGTATCTGGGACAGGTTCTCTCCCCGGGAATTCACCCCTCCACTTT. The encoded protein is CSAHVSGTGSLPGNSPLHF.

This rearrangement joins TRBV28 to TRBJ1-2, with TRBD1 matching 7 bases. The V and J ends lost 4 bases and 1 base, in that order; junction bases with no gene match: 3. The CDR3 covers 14 residues. Germline CDR1 MDHEN, CDR2 SYDVKM. CDR3 in amino acids: CASSYQGVNYGYTF. CDR3 DNA: TGTGCCAGCAGTTATCAGGGGGTTAACTATGGCTACACCTTC.

There are many counts of this clonotype. This rearrangement joins TRBV11-2 to TRBJ2-1; 7 nucleotides line up with TRBD2. The CDR3 runs to 15 residues. Germline V gene sequence: CDR1 SGHAT, CDR2 FQNNGV. Trimming at V came to 2 bases and at J to 8 bases, leaving 9 bases not matched to a gene. This CDR3 reads CASSLYRGDYDEQFF. The CDR3, as DNA: TGTGCCAGCAGCTTATATCGGGGGGATTACGATGAGCAGTTCTTC.

This clonotype showed up many times. The rearrangement joins TRBV3-1 to TRBJ1-1; D not certain. Germline V lookup: CDR1 LGHDT, CDR2 YNNKEL (reference sequence). Trimming cost V 1 base and J 0 bases, with 6 bases left between them. CDR3 length: 14 amino acids. CDR3 DNA sequence: TGTGCCAGCAGCCAAGTTTCGATGAACACTGAAGCTTTCTTT. Protein sequence: CASSQVSMNTEAFF.